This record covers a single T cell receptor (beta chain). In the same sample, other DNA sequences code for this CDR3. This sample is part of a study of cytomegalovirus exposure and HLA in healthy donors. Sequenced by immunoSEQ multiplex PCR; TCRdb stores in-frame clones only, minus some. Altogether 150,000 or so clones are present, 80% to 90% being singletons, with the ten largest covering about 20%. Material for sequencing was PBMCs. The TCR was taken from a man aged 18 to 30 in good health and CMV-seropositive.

CDR3 sequence (DNA): TGTGCCAGCAGCCCAGACAGGGGGGAGACCCAGTACTTC. It codes for CASSPDRGETQYF. The rearrangement links TRBV7-3 to TRBJ2-5, with 9 bases lining up with TRBD1. This CDR3 contains 13 residues. Germline V gene lookup returns CDR1 SGHTA and CDR2 FQGTGA. The V segment lost 5 bases and the J segment 5 bases; nucleotides outside the gene matches: 3.